In its sample, the clone carrying this T cell receptor (beta chain) was seen a few times. The data stem from a study of blood T cell repertoires in COVID-19. Study as a whole: Donors in the United States, Italy and Spain gave samples during acute or convalescent COVID-19.

Trimming took 4 bases from V and 4 from J; bases not matched to a gene: 6. Germline V gives CDR1 SGDLS, CDR2 YYNGEE. The CDR3 is 15 amino acids. Under the authors' procedure: Reference gene primer amplification gave nucleated cell count estimates. Clones were read by immunoSEQ multiplex PCR, and TCRdb kept only the in-frame ones, dropping some. The D gene and trimming were derived from the DNA, and the V and J assignments and clone size from that table. The sample shows about 150,000 clones, 83% of them seen only once. Seattle participants joined during active infection and were tracked over time. The receptor was isolated from a woman in her sixties or seventies with COVID-19, enrolled during active disease. Material for sequencing was peripheral blood. The chain is built from TRBV9 and TRBJ1-5; 9 bases are shared with TRBD1. The CDR3 region is CASSPSGTGNQPQHF. The CDR3 nucleotides read TGTGCCAGCAGCCCATCCGGGACAGGGAATCAGCCCCAGCATTTT.